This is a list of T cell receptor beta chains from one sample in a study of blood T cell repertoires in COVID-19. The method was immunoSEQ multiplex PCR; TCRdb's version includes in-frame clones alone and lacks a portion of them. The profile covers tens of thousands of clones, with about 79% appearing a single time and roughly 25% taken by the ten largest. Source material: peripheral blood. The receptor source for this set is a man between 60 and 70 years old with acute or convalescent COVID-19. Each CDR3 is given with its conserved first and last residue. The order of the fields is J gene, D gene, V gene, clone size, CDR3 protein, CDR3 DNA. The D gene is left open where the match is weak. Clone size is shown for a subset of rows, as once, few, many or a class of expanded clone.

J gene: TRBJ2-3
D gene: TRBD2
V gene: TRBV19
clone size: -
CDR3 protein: CASKVMGAGGTDTQYF
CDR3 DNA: TGTGCCAGTAAGGTAATGGGAGCGGGGGGCACAGATACGCAGTATTTT

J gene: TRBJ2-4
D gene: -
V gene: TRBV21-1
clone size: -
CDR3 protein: CASSPPWSGAQMLLAKNIQYF
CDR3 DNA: TGTGCCAGCAGCCCTCCTTGGTCAGGGGCCCAAATGCTTCTAGCCAAAAACATTCAGTACTTC

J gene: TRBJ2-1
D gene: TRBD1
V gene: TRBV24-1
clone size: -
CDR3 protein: CATSGGGLSSYNEQFF
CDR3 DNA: TGTGCCACCAGTGGAGGGGGCCTAAGCTCCTACAATGAGCAGTTCTTC

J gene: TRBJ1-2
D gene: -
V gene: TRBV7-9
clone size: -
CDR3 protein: CASSLGLDGYTF
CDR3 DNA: TGTGCCAGCAGCTTAGGACTGGATGGCTACACCTTC

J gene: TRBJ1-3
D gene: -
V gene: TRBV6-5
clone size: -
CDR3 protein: CASSYSRAGNTIYF
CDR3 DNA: TGTGCCAGCAGTTACTCGAGAGCTGGAAACACCATATATTTT

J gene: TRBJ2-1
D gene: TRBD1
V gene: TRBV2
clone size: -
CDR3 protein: CASTQGNNEQFF
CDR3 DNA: TGTGCCAGCACACAGGGGAACAATGAGCAGTTCTTC

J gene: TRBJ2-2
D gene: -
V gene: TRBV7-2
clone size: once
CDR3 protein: CASSLVLDNRVVTGELFF
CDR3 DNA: TGTGCCAGCAGCTTAGTTCTGGACAACAGGGTTGTCACCGGGGAGCTGTTTTTT

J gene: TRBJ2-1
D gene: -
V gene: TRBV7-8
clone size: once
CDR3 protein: CASSLRDNNEQFF
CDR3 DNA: TGTGCCAGCAGCCTCCGGGACAACAATGAGCAGTTCTTC

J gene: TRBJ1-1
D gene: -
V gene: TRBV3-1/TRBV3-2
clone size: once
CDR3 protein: CASSQGDTEAFF
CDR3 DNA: TGTGCCAGCAGCCAAGGAGACACTGAAGCTTTCTTT

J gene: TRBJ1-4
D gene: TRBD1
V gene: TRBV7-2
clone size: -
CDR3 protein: CASSSFQGAREKLFF
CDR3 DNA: TGTGCCAGCAGCTCGTTCCAGGGGGCGAGGGAAAAACTGTTTTTT

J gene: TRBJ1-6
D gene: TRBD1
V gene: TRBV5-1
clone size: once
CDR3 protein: CASSSGQGFINSPLHF
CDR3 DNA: TGCGCCAGCAGCTCCGGACAGGGATTTATTAATTCACCCCTCCACTTT

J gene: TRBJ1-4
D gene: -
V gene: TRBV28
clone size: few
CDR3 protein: CASNEGIHEKLFF
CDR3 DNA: TGTGCCAGCAACGAGGGAATCCATGAAAAACTGTTTTTT

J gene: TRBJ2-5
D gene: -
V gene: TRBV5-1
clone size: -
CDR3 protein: CASSLAAGKETQYF
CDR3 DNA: TGCGCCAGCAGCTTGGCCGCAGGAAAAGAGACCCAGTACTTC

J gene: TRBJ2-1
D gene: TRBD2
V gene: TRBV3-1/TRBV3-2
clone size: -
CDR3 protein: CASSQDLWTSGDNNEQFF
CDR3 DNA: TGTGCCAGCAGCCAAGACTTATGGACTAGCGGGGACAACAATGAGCAGTTCTTC

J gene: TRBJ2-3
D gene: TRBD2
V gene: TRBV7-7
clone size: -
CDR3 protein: CASSRLAAPDTQYF
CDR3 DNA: TGTGCCAGCAGCCGACTAGCGGCGCCAGATACGCAGTATTTT

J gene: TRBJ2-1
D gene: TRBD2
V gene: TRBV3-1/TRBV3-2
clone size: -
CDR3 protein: CASSQATGSGWNNEQFF
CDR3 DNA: TGTGCCAGCAGCCAAGCCACGGGTAGCGGGTGGAACAATGAGCAGTTCTTC

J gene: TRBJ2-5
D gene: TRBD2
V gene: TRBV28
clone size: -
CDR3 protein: CASSFPIGGVETQYF
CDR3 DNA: TGTGCCAGCAGTTTCCCGATCGGGGGGGTAGAGACCCAGTACTTC

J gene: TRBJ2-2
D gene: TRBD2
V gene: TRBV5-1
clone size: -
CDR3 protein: CASSPFGGGDTGELFF
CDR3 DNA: TGCGCCAGCAGCCCCTTCGGGGGGGGCGACACCGGGGAGCTGTTTTTT

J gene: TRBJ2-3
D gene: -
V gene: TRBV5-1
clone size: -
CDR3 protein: CASSLAIGEKDTQYF
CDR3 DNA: TGCGCCAGCAGCTTGGCAATCGGGGAGAAAGATACGCAGTATTTT

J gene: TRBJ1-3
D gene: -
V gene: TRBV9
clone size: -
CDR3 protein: CASSVDAILGGNTIYF
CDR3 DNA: TGTGCCAGCAGCGTAGATGCGATTCTGGGCGGAAACACCATATATTTT

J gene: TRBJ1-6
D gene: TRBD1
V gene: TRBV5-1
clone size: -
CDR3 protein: CASSQTGVNNSPLHF
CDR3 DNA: TGCGCCAGCAGCCAAACAGGGGTAAATAATTCACCCCTCCACTTT

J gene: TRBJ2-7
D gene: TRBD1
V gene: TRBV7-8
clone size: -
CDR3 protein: CASSLGTGSPYEQYF
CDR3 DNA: TGTGCCAGCAGCTTAGGGACAGGGAGCCCCTACGAGCAGTACTTC

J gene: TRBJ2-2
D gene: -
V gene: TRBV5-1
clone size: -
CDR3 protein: CASSSSWPGVGGPGELFF
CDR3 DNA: TGCGCCAGCAGCTCCTCCTGGCCGGGTGTAGGGGGACCCGGGGAGCTGTTTTTT

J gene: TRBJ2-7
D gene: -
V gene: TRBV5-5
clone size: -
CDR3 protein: CASSSNRIPPYEQYF
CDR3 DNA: TGTGCCAGCAGTTCGAACAGGATCCCCCCCTACGAGCAGTACTTC

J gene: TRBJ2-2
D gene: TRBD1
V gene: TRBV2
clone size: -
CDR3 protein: CASSRGDRVTGELFF
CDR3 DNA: TGTGCCAGCAGCCGCGGGGACAGGGTCACCGGGGAGCTGTTTTTT

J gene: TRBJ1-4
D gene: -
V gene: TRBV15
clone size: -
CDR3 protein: CATSRSLSGANEKLFF
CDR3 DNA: TGTGCCACCAGCAGGTCCCTTTCCGGGGCTAATGAAAAACTGTTTTTT

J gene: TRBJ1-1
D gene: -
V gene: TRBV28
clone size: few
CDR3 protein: CASSSTVGAFF
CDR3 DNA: TGTGCCAGCAGTTCGACAGTGGGGGCTTTCTTT

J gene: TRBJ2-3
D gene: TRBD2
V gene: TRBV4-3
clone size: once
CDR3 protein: CASSQTGTSGTDTQYF
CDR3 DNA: TGCGCCAGCAGCCAAACCGGGACTAGCGGCACAGATACGCAGTATTTT

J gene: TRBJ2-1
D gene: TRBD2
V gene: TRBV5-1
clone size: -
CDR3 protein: CASSLVVTSGGIEQFF
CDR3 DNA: TGCGCCAGCAGCTTGGTGGTGACTAGCGGGGGGATTGAGCAGTTCTTC

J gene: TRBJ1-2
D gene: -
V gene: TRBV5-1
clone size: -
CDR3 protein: CASSLGVTNYGYTF
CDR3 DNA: TGCGCCAGCAGCTTGGGAGTAACTAACTATGGCTACACCTTC

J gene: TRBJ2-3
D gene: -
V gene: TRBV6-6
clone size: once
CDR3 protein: CASSYLVPTDTQYF
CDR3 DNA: TGTGCCAGCAGTTACCTAGTCCCCACAGATACGCAGTATTTT

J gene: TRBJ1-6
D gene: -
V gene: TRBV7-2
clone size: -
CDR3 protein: CASSWRGGGVTPLHF
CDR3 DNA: TGTGCCAGCAGCTGGAGGGGAGGGGGTGTGACACCCCTCCACTTT

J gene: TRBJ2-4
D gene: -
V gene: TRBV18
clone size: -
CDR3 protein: CASSRTDLAKNIQYF
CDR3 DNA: TGTGCCAGCTCACGGACAGACTTAGCCAAAAACATTCAGTACTTC

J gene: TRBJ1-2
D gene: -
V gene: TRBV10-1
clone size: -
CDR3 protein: CASNFRDNLVSRYYGYTF
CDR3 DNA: TGCGCCAGCAACTTCCGGGACAATCTGGTTAGTCGGTACTATGGCTACACCTTC

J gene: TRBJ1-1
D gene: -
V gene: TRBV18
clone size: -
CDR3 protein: CASSPVGGFEAFF
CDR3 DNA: TGTGCCAGCTCACCGGTGGGGGGTTTCGAAGCTTTCTTT

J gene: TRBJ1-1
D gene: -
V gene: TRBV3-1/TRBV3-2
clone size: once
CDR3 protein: CASSPRTETEAFF
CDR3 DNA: TGTGCCAGCAGCCCCCGGACAGAGACTGAAGCTTTCTTT

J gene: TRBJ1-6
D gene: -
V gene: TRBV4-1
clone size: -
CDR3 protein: CASSLGMRDSPLHF
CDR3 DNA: TGCGCCAGCAGCCTTGGGATGAGGGATTCACCCCTCCACTTT

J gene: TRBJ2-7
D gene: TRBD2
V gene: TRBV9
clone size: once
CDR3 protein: CASSGGLAGGYEQYF
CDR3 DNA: TGTGCCAGCAGCGGAGGCTTAGCGGGGGGGTACGAGCAGTACTTC

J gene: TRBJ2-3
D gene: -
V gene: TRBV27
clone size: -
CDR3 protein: CASSMGGTQYF
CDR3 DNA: TGTGCCAGCAGCATGGGGGGTACGCAGTATTTT

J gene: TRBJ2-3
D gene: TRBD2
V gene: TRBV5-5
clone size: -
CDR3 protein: CASSFILAGGGDTQYF
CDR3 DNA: TGTGCCAGCAGCTTTATACTAGCGGGGGGAGGAGATACGCAGTATTTT

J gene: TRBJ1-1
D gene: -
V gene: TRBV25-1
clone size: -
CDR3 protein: CASSAGRRAFF
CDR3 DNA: TGTGCCAGCAGTGCAGGGCGGAGAGCTTTCTTT

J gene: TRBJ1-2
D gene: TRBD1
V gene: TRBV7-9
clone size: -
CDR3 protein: CASTPPGGHTYGYTF
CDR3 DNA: TGTGCCAGCACCCCACCAGGGGGACACACTTATGGCTACACCTTC

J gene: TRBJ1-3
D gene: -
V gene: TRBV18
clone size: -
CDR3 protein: CASSPERSGSTIYF
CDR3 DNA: TGTGCCAGCTCACCAGAAAGGTCTGGGAGTACCATATATTTT

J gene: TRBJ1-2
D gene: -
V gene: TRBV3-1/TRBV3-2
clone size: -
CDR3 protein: CASSHRRPLTGGYGYTF
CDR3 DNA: TGTGCCAGCAGCCATCGGAGGCCCCTGACAGGAGGCTATGGCTACACCTTC

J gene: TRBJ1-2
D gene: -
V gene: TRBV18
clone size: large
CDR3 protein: CASSPGVGLYGYTF
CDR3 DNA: TGTGCCAGCTCACCGGGTGTGGGGCTCTATGGCTACACCTTC

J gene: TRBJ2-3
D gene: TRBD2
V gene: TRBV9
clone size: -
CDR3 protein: CASSVEGTRGADTQYF
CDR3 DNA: TGTGCCAGCAGCGTAGAGGGGACTAGAGGGGCAGATACGCAGTATTTT

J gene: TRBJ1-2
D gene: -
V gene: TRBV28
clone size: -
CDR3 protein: CASSLFHRVPGGYTF
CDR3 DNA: TGTGCCAGCAGTTTATTTCACAGGGTACCGGGTGGCTACACCTTC

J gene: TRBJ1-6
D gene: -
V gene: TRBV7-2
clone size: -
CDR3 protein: CASSLSVQGHSPLHF
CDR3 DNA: TGTGCCAGCAGCTTAAGTGTTCAGGGCCATTCACCCCTCCACTTT

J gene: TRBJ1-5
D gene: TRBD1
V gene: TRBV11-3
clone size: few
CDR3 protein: CASSPQGRGSQPQHF
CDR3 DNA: TGTGCCAGCAGCCCCCAGGGCAGGGGGAGTCAGCCCCAGCATTTT

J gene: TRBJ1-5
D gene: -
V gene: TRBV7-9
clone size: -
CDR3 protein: CASSNRVGQPQHF
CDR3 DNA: TGTGCCAGCAGCAACAGGGTTGGACAGCCCCAGCATTTT

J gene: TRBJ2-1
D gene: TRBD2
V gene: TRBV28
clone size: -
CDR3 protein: CASSFASGGLNEQFF
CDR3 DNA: TGTGCCAGCAGTTTTGCTAGCGGGGGCCTTAATGAGCAGTTCTTC

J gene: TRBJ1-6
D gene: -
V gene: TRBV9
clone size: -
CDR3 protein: CASSSRQENSPLHF
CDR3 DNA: TGTGCCAGCAGCTCGAGACAGGAGAATTCACCCCTCCACTTT

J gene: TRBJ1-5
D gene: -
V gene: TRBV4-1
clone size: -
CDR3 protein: CASSQAVSGDLRVQPQHF
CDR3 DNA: TGCGCCAGCAGCCAAGCCGTCTCGGGGGACCTGAGGGTTCAGCCCCAGCATTTT